The 9 T cell receptor beta chains below all came from one sample that was sequenced in a study of blood T cell repertoires in COVID-19. Sequencing used immunoSEQ multiplex PCR; TCRdb keeps in-frame clones, though not all of them. The profile covers a few hundred thousand clones, with approximately 86% appearing a single time and less than 8.5% taken by the ten largest. What was sequenced was peripheral blood. These receptors were obtained from an older woman with active or convalescent COVID-19.

The chain links TRBV15 to TRBJ2-7, with TRBD1 matching over 7 bases. Germline V gene sequence: CDR1 LNHNV, CDR2 YYDKDF (reference sequence). V shed 3 bases and J 0 bases; nucleotides not matched to a gene: 8. The CDR3 is 16 residues long. The CDR3 reads CATSRATGSSSYEQYF. In DNA form, the CDR3 reads TGTGCCACCAGCAGGGCGACAGGGTCGAGCTCCTACGAGCAGTACTTC.

This chain joins TRBV2 and TRBJ1-5; 11 nucleotides match TRBD1. CDR3 length: 17 residues. CDR1 and CDR2 (germline): SNHLY, FYNNEI. V shed 1 base, J shed 3 bases, and the junction held 5 bases outside the gene matches. CDR3 DNA: TGTGCCAGCAGTGAAGGGACAGGGGGCGCAGACAATCAGCCCCAGCATTTT. This encodes CASSEGTGGADNQPQHF.

About this clone itself: Germline is not matched at one junction end, which may reflect a read error. The rearrangement links TRBV7-8 to TRBJ2-1; the match to TRBD1 covers 10 bases. This CDR3 region has 11 residues. CDR1 is SGHVS, CDR2 FQNEAQ, per germline. The CDR3 region is CASSLDRGLIF. The CDR3 nucleotides read TGTGCCAGCAGCCTCGACAGGGGGCTGATCTTC. Based on the CDR3 plus reference TRBV7-8 and TRBJ2-1, the full variable domain is GAGVSQSPRYKVAKRGQDVALRCDPISGHVSLFWYQQALGQGPEFLTYFQNEAQLDKSGLPSDRFFAERPEGSVSTLKIQRTQQEDSAVYLCASSLDRGLIFGPGTRLTVL.

The rearrangement joins TRBV7-2 to TRBJ1-5, with 7 positions matching TRBD1. With V trimmed by 5 bases and J by 4 bases, 8 bases remained unmatched. From germline, CDR1 is SGHTA and CDR2 FQGNSA. CDR3 length: 15 residues. CDR3 residues: CASSINRGTNQPQHF. Here the CDR3 DNA reads TGTGCCAGCAGCATTAACAGGGGTACTAATCAGCCCCAGCATTTT.

The gene calls are TRBV24-1 and TRBJ1-6, with TRBD1 as a possible D gene (6 bases). Germline CDR1 is KGHDR and CDR2 is SFDVKD. The CDR3 loop spans 15 amino acids. The V gene lost 3 bases and the J gene lost 4 bases, with 9 bases spanning the gap. This CDR3 is CATSDGQRYNSPLHF. CDR3 DNA: TGTGCCACCAGTGATGGACAGCGTTATAATTCACCCCTCCACTTT.

This chain joins TRBV7-9 and TRBJ2-7; D possibly corresponds to TRBD1 (5 bases). The CDR3 runs 15 residues. The germline gives CDR1 SEHNR, CDR2 FQNEAQ (reference sequence). V was trimmed by 8 bases and J by 0 bases, leaving 17 bases between them. CDR3 in amino acids: CASRREQDPSYEQYF. The CDR3 DNA follows: TGTGCCAGCCGACGAGAACAGGATCCCTCCTACGAGCAGTACTTC.

The genes are TRBV6-2 or TRBV6-3 and TRBJ1-3, with unresolved D. This CDR3 region has 11 residues. Germline CDR1 MNHEY, CDR2 SVGEGT. Between the trimmed V and J ends, which lost 2 bases and 8 bases, there was a span of 4 bases. The CDR3 spells CASSYGDTIYF. In nucleotides, the CDR3 is TGTGCCAGCAGTTACGGAGACACCATATATTTT.

This chain joins TRBV24-1 and TRBJ2-5; tentatively, D is TRBD2 (6 bases). Germline CDR1 is KGHDR and CDR2 is SFDVKD. There are 12 residues in the CDR3. With 5 bases removed from V and 5 bases from J, the gap between germline ends came to 8 bases. The CDR3, as DNA: TGTGCCACCAGTGGGGACTTGGAGACCCAGTACTTC. Translated, it gives CATSGDLETQYF.

J is TRBJ1-5 and V is TRBV19; 9 bases agree with TRBD1. V lost 6 bases and J lost 10; bases outside the gene matches: 10. There are 14 residues in the CDR3. Germline CDR1 reads LNHDA; CDR2 reads SQIVND (reference sequence). The CDR3 region has the DNA TGTGCCAGTAGCACGCCGGGGACAGGGCAACCCCAGCATTTT. Translated: CASSTPGTGQPQHF.